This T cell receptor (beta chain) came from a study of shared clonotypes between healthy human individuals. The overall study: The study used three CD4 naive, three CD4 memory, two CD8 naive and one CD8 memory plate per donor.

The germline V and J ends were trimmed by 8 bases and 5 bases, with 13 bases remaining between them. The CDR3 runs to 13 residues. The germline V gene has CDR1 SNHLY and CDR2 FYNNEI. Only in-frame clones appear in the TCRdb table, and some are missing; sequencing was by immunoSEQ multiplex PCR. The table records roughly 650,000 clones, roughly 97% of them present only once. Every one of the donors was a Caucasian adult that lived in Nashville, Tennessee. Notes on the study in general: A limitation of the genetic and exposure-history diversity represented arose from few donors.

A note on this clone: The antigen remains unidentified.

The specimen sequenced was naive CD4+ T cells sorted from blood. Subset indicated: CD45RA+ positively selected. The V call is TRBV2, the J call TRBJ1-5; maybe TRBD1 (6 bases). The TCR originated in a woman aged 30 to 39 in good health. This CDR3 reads CASSGGGYQPQHF. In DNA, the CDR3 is TGTGCCAGCTCTGGGGGGGGCTATCAGCCCCAGCATTTT.